These T cell receptor beta chains were read from a single sample in a study of Ad26.COV2.S vaccination and SARS-CoV-2 variants. Method: immunoSEQ multiplex PCR; TCRdb's copy keeps in-frame clones and lacks some. The sample holds about 680,000 clones, approximately 88% seen once. This specimen was peripheral blood, taken in a trial of Ad26.COV2.S vaccine versus placebo. The source of these receptors is a person aged 18-65 years who received the Ad26.COV2.S COVID-19 vaccine or a placebo. CDR3s include the opening cysteine and the closing phenylalanine or tryptophan. Fields, in order: V gene, D gene, J gene, clone size, CDR3 protein, CDR3 DNA. A D gene is named only where the DNA matches it firmly. A clone size is listed for some rows: how often the clone was seen (once, few, many), or a class if it is expanded.

TRBV11-2,TRBD1,TRBJ2-7,-,CASSPGTGSSYEQYF,TGTGCCAGCAGCCCCGGGACAGGGAGCTCCTACGAGCAGTACTTC
TRBV24-1,-,TRBJ1-3,-,CATSLGQRRNTIYF,TGTGCCACCAGCTTAGGACAGAGACGAAACACCATATATTTT
TRBV7-2,-,TRBJ2-1,-,CASSFGASSYNEQFF,TGTGCCAGCAGCTTTGGGGCTAGCTCCTACAATGAGCAGTTCTTC
TRBV3-1/TRBV3-2,-,TRBJ1-6,-,CASSREPRSPLHF,TGTGCCAGCAGCCGGGAGCCGCGGTCACCCCTCCACTTT
TRBV12-3/TRBV12-4,TRBD2,TRBJ2-7,few,CASSKPGLAKQYF,TGTGCCAGCAGTAAACCGGGACTAGCGAAGCAGTACTTC
TRBV6-2/TRBV6-3,-,TRBJ1-5,-,CASCSRGNQPQHF,TGTGCCAGCTGTTCGAGGGGCAATCAGCCCCAGCATTTT
TRBV11-2,-,TRBJ2-3,-,CASSLGHLTDTQYF,TGTGCCAGCAGCTTAGGGCACCTCACAGATACGCAGTATTTT
TRBV19,-,TRBJ2-7,once,CASSARDSAYEQYF,TGTGCCAGTAGTGCCCGGGACTCAGCCTACGAGCAGTACTTC
TRBV12-3/TRBV12-4,-,TRBJ2-1,-,CASTLGYNEQFF,TGTGCCAGCACCTTGGGGTACAATGAGCAGTTCTTC
TRBV27,-,TRBJ2-1,-,CASSLLGKQFF,TGTGCCAGCAGTTTACTGGGGAAGCAGTTCTTC